This T cell receptor (beta chain) was identified during a study of T cell responses to AZD1222 COVID-19 vaccine. The study's findings and limits: Vaccination with two AZD1222 doses was followed by a rise in Spike-specific TCR breadth and depth. Across spike, vaccine-associated CD4 TCRs were found, dominant at 160-218 and 743-854.

Sequencing used immunoSEQ multiplex PCR; TCRdb keeps in-frame clones, though not all of them. The sample has some 130,000 clones; more than 85% are singletons. In this sample, this clone turned up once. Its antigen is undetermined. V lost 8 bases and J lost 0, with 5 bases in between. The CDR3 runs to 13 residues. Per germline, CDR1 MDHEN and CDR2 SYDVKM. The chain links TRBV28 to TRBJ2-6, with D perhaps matching TRBD1 or TRBD2 (5 bases each). The TCR was taken from an adult in good health. The sample was peripheral blood, taken on day 0 of AZD1222 vaccination. CDR3 nucleotide sequence: TGTGCCAGCGGGGGCTCTGGGGCCAACGTCCTGACTTTC. It translates to CASGGSGANVLTF.